Presented here are 8 T cell receptor beta chains from one specimen sequenced in a study of graft-versus-host responses after intestinal transplantation. Their specific antigens are unknown. Measured with immunoSEQ multiplex PCR; TCRdb has only the in-frame clones, and not every one. Of 90,000 to 150,000 clones listed, around 96% are singletons. Source: unstimulated CD8+ T cells sorted from spleen or lymph node cells, taken before intestinal transplant. All receptors derive from a human donor who received an intestinal transplant.

The chain joins TRBV28 to TRBJ1-2, with a possible D match to TRBD1 (5 bases). Trimming shortened V by 1 base and J by 2 bases, and 14 bases separated the two germline ends. Germline loops: CDR1 MDHEN, CDR2 SYDVKM. This CDR3 is built from 16 residues. This CDR3 reads CASSLYPGGANYGYTF. CDR3 DNA: TGTGCCAGCAGTTTATATCCTGGGGGTGCGAACTATGGCTACACCTTC.

The chain combines TRBV27 with TRBJ2-7, with a tentative D call TRBD1 (6 bases). Per germline, CDR1 MNHEY and CDR2 SMNVEV (reference sequence). The CDR3 spans 16 residues. V was trimmed by 5 bases and J by 4 bases, leaving 21 bases between them. In DNA, the CDR3 is TGTGCCAGCAGTCCCTCAGCCGGGACACGTTCGTACGAGCAGTACTTC. It is translated as CASSPSAGTRSYEQYF.

This clone was seen a handful of times. An end of the junction does not agree with germline; a read error may underlie this. This rearrangement joins TRBV7-7 to TRBJ2-5; tentatively, D is TRBD2 (5 bases). The CDR3 covers 14 residues. CDR1 is SSHAT, CDR2 FNYEAQ, per germline (reference sequence). This chain's CDR3 is CASSSTRFQETQYF. CDR3 nucleotides: TGTGCTAGCAGCTCCACTAGATTCCAAGAGACCCAGTACTTC.

V and J are TRBV2 and TRBJ2-7; 9 nucleotides match TRBD1. There are 16 residues in the CDR3. The V segment lost 6 bases and the J segment 0 bases; nucleotides outside the gene matches: 9. CDR1 and CDR2 from the germline V gene are SNHLY and FYNNEI. DNA for the CDR3: TGTGCCAGCAGACAACCGGGACAGGGTCGCTCCTACGAGCAGTACTTC. Translation: CASRQPGQGRSYEQYF.

This chain connects TRBV9 to TRBJ2-1; weak D call: TRBD2 (6 bases). V lost 4 bases and J lost 7, with 12 bases in between. The CDR3 is 13 amino acids. Germline values: CDR1 SGDLS, CDR2 YYNGEE. CDR3: CASSPGLRNEQFF. Here the CDR3 DNA reads TGTGCCAGCAGCCCGGGACTCCGAAATGAGCAGTTCTTC.

The V and J genes are TRBV2 and TRBJ2-7, with D perhaps TRBD1 (5 bases). Germline values: CDR1 SNHLY, CDR2 FYNNEI. CDR3 length: 13 residues. The ends were cut back, 8 bases at V and 4 bases at J, with 15 bases in the middle. For the CDR3, the DNA is TGTGCCAGCCAACCGCGACAGTTTTACGAGCAGTACTTC. Encoded protein: CASQPRQFYEQYF.

This CDR3 reads CASTLTGTDTQYF. The CDR3, as DNA: TGTGCCAGCACCCTAACCGGGACAGATACGCAGTATTTT. The chain recombines TRBV27 with TRBJ2-3; D gene ambiguous. This CDR3 comprises 13 residues. The V end lost 7 bases, the J end lost 3 bases, and 11 bases lay between the germline ends. The germline V gene has CDR1 MNHEY and CDR2 SMNVEV (reference sequence).

In this sample, this clone turned up once. V usage is TRBV15 and J usage is TRBJ2-3; TRBD2 might be the D (6 bases). The V gene's germline CDR1 is LNHNV and CDR2 YYDKDF (reference sequence). The CDR3 contains 14 residues. V was shortened by 4 bases and J by 4 bases, with 12 bases between the two germline ends. CDR3 in amino acids: CATSTAGSADTQYF. The CDR3 bases are TGTGCCACCAGCACAGCGGGTTCGGCAGATACGCAGTATTTT.